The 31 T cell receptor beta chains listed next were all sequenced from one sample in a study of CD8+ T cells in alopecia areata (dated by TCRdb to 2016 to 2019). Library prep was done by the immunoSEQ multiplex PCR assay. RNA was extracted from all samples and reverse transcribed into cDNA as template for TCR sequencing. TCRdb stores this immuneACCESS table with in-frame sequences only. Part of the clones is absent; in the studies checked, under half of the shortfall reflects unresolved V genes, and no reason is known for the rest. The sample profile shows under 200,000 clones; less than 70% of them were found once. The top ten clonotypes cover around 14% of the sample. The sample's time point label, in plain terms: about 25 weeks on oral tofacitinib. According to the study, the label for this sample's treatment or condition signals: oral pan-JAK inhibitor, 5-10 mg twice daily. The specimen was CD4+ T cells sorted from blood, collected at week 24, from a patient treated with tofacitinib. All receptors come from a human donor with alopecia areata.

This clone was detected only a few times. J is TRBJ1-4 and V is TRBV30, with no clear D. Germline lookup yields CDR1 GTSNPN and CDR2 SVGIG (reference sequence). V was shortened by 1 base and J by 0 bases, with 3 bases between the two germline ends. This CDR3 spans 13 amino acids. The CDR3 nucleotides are TGTGCCTGGAGTGGTGCAACTAATGAAAAACTGTTTTTT. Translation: CAWSGATNEKLFF. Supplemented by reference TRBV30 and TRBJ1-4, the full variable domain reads SQTIHQWPATLVQPVGSPLSLECTVEGTSNPNLYWYRQAAGRGLQLLFYSVGIGQISSEVPQNLSASRPQDRQFILSSKKLLLSDSGFYLCAWSGATNEKLFFGSGTQLSVL.

The CDR3 region has the DNA TGCAGCTTTGGACAGGGGAACGAGCAGTACTTC. This translates into CSFGQGNEQYF. The chain recombines TRBV29-1 with TRBJ2-7, with 9 bases identical to TRBD1. Germline CDR1 SQVTM, CDR2 ANQGSEA. This CDR3 region has 11 residues. Trimming took 8 bases from V and 5 from J; bases not matched to a gene: 4.

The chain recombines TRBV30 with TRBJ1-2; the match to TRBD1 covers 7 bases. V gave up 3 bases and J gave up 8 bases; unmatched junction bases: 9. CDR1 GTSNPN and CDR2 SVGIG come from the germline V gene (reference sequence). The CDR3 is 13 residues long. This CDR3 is CAWSSETGLGYTF. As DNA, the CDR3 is TGTGCCTGGAGCTCCGAGACAGGGCTGGGCTACACCTTC.

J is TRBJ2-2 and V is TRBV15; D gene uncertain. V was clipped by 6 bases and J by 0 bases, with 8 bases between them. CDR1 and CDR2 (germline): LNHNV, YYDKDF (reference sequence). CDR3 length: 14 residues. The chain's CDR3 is CATRFGANTGELFF. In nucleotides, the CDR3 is TGTGCCACCAGATTTGGCGCGAACACCGGGGAGCTGTTTTTT.

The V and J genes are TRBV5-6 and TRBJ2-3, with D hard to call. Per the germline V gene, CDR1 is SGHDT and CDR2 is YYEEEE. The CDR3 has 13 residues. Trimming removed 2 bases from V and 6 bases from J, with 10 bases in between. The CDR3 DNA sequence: TGTGCCAGCAGCTTAAACAATTTGGATACGCAGTATTTT. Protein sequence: CASSLNNLDTQYF.

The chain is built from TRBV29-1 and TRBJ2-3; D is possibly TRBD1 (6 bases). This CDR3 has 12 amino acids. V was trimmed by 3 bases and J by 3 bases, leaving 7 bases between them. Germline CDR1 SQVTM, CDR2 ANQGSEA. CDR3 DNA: TGCAGCGTTGATCAGGGGACAGATACGCAGTATTTT. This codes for CSVDQGTDTQYF.

Here the CDR3 DNA reads TGTGCCAGCAGCGTAGTCGCGGGGAATGAGCAGTTCTTC. Protein product: CASSVVAGNEQFF. This chain joins TRBV9 and TRBJ2-1, with TRBD2 as a possible D gene (6 bases). This CDR3 comprises 13 residues. Germline-derived CDR1 and CDR2 are SGDLS and YYNGEE. The V and J ends lost 0 bases and 7 bases respectively, with 8 bases between them. Supplemented by reference TRBV9 and TRBJ2-1, the full variable domain reads DSGVTQTPKHLITATGQRVTLRCSPRSGDLSVYWYQQSLDQGLQFLIQYYNGEERAKGNILERFSAQQFPDLHSELNLSSLELGDSALYFCASSVVAGNEQFFGPGTRLTVL.

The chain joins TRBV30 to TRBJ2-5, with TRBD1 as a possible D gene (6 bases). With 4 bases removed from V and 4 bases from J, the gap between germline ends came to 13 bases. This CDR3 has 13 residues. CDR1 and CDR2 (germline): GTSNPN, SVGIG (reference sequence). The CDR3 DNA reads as TGTGCCTGGAACAAAGGGGGTAGAGAGACCCAGTACTTC. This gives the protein CAWNKGGRETQYF.

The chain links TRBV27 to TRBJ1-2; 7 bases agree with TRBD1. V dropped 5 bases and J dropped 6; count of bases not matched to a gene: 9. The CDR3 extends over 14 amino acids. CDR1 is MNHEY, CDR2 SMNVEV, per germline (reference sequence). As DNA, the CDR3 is TGTGCCAGCAGTCCCGGGGACAGCTTGGATGGCTACACCTTC. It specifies CASSPGDSLDGYTF.

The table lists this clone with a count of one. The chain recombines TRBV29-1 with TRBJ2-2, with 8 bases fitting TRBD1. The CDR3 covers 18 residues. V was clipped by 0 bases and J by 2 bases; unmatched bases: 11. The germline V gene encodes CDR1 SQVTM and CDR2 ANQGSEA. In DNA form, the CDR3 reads TGCAGCGTTGAAGATCGGGGAGAAGGACAGGGAAACACCGGGGAGCTGTTTTTT. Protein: CSVEDRGEGQGNTGELFF.

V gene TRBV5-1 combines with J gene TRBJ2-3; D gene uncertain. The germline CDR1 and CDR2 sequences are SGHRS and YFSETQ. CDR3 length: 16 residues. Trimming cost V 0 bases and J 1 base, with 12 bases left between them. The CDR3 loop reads CASSLDAFSGTDTQYF. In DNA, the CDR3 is TGCGCCAGCAGCTTGGACGCCTTTTCAGGCACAGATACGCAGTATTTT.

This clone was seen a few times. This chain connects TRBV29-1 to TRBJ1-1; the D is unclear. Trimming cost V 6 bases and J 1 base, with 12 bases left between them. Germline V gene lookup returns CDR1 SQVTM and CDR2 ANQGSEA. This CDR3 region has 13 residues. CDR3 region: CSVGAHENTEAFF. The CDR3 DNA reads TGCAGCGTGGGAGCGCACGAGAACACTGAAGCTTTCTTT. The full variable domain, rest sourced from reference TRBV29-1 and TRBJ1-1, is SAVISQKPSRDICQRGTSLTIQCQVDSQVTMMFWYRQQPGQSLTLIATANQGSEATYESGFVIDKFPISRPNLTFSTLTVSNMSPEDSSIYLCSVGAHENTEAFFGQGTRLTVV.

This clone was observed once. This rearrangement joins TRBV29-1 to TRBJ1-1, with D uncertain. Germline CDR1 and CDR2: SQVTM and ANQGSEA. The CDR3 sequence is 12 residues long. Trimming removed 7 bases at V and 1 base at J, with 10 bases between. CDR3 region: CSAFRGNTEAFF. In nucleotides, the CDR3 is TGCAGCGCTTTCCGTGGGAACACTGAAGCTTTCTTT.

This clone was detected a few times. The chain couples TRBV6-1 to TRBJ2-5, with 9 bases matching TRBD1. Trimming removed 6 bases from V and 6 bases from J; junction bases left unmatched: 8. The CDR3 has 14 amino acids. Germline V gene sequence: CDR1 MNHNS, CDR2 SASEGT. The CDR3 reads CASSDTGGRQTQYF. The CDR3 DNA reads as TGTGCCAGCAGCGATACAGGGGGCCGGCAGACCCAGTACTTC.

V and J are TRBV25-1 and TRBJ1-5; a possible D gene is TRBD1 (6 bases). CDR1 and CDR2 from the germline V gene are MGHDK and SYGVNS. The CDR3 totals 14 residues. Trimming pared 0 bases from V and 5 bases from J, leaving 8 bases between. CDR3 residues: CASSEYGGDQPQHF. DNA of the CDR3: TGTGCCAGCAGTGAATATGGGGGCGATCAGCCCCAGCATTTT.

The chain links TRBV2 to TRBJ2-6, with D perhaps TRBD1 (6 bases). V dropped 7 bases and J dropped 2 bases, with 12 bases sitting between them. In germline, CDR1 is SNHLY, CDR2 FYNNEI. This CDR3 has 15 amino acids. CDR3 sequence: CASTRAGAGANVLTF. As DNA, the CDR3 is TGTGCCAGCACAAGGGCAGGGGCTGGGGCCAACGTCCTGACTTTC. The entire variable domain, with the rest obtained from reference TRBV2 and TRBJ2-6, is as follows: EPEVTQTPSHQVTQMGQEVILRCVPISNHLYFYWYRQILGQKVEFLVSFYNNEISEKSEIFDDQFSVERPDGSNFTLKIRSTKLEDSAMYFCASTRAGAGANVLTFGAGSRLTVL.

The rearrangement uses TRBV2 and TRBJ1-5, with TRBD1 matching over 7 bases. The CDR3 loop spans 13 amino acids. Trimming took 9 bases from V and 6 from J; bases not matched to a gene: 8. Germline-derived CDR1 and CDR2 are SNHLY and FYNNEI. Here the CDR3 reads CASRQGGSQPQHF. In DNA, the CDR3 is TGTGCCAGTCGACAGGGCGGCAGTCAGCCCCAGCATTTT. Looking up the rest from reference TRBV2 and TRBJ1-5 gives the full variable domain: EPEVTQTPSHQVTQMGQEVILRCVPISNHLYFYWYRQILGQKVEFLVSFYNNEISEKSEIFDDQFSVERPDGSNFTLKIRSTKLEDSAMYFCASRQGGSQPQHFGDGTRLSIL.

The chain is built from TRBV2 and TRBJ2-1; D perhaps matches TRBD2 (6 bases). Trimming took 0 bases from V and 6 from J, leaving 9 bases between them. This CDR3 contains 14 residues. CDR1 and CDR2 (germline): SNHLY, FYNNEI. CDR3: CASSEARTTNEQFF. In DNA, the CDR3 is TGTGCCAGCAGTGAAGCGAGGACTACCAATGAGCAGTTCTTC.

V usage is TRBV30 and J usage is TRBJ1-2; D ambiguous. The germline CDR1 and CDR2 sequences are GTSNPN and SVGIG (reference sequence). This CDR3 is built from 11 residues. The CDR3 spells CARADGYGYTF. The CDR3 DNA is TGTGCTAGGGCGGACGGCTATGGCTACACCTTC.

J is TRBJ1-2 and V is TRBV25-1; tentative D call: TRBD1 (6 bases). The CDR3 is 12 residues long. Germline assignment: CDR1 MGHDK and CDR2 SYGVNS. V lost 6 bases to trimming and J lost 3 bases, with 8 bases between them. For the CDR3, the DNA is TGTGCCAGCAGCCAGGGGCACTATGGCTACACCTTC. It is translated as CASSQGHYGYTF.

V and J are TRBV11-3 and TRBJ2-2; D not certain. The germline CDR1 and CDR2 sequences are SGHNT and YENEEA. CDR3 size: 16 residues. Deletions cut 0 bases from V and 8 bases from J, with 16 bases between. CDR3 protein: CASSLDLGPKGGELFF. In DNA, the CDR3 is TGTGCCAGCAGCTTAGATTTGGGCCCCAAAGGGGGGGAGCTGTTTTTT.

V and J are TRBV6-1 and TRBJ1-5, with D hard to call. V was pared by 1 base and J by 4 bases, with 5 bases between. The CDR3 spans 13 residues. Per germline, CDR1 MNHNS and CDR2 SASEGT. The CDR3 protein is CASSEGRNQPQHF. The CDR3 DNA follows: TGTGCCAGCAGTGAAGGACGGAATCAGCCCCAGCATTTT.

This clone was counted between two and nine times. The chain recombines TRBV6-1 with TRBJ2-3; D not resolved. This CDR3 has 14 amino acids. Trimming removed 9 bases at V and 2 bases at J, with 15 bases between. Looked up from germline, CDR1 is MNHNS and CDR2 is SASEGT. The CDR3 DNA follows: TGTGCCAGAATGGGGTCCCCTCACACAGATACGCAGTATTTT. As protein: CARMGSPHTDTQYF.

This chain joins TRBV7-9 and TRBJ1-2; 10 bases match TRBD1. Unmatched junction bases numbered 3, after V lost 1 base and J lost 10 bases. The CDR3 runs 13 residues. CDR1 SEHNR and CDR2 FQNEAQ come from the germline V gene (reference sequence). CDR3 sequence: CASSLGQGAHYTF. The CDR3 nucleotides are TGTGCCAGCAGCTTAGGACAGGGGGCTCACTACACCTTC.

CDR3 DNA: TGTGCCAGCAGTTACGGGACAGGGAGTGAAGCTTTCTTT. It is translated as CASSYGTGSEAFF. The V gene is TRBV6-5, the J gene TRBJ1-1; 9 bases agree with TRBD1. This CDR3 region has 13 residues. Germline assignment: CDR1 MNHEY and CDR2 SVGAGI. The J segment lost 7 bases and the V segment lost 2 bases, leaving 2 bases of the junction unmatched.

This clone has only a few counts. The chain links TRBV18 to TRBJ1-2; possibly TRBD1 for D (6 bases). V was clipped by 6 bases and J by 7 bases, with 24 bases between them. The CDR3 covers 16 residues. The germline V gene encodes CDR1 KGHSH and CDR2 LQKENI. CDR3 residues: CASSSPSAQGLSGYTF. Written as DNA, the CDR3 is TGTGCCAGCTCCTCGCCATCCGCACAGGGTTTGAGTGGCTACACCTTC.

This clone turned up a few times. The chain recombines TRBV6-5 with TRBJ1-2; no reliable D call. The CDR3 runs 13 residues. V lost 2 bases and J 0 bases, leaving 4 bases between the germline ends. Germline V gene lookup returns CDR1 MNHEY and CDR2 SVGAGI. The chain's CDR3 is CASSYGANYGYTF. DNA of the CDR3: TGTGCCAGCAGTTACGGGGCTAACTATGGCTACACCTTC.

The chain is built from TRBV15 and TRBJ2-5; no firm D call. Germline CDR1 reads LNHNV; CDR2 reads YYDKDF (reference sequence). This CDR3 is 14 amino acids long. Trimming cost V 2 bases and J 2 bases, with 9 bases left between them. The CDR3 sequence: CATSRPPGQETQYF. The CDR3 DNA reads TGTGCCACCAGCAGACCTCCTGGTCAAGAGACCCAGTACTTC. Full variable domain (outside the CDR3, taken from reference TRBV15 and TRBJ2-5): DAMVIQNPRYQVTQFGKPVTLSCSQTLNHNVMYWYQQKSSQAPKLLFHYYDKDFNNEADTPDNFQSRRPNTSFCFLDIRSPGLGDTAMYLCATSRPPGQETQYFGPGTRLLVL.

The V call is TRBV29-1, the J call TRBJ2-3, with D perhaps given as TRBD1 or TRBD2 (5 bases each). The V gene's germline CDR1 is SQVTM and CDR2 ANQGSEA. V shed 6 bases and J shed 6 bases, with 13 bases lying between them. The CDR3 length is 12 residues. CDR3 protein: CSVKGTVDTQYF. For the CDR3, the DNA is TGCAGCGTGAAGGGGACGGTGGATACGCAGTATTTT.

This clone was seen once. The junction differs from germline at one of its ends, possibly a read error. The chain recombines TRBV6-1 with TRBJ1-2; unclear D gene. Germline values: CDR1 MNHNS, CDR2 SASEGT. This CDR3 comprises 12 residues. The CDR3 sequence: CASSEVGVREAF. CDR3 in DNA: TGTGCCAGCAGTGAAGTTGGAGTCAGAGAGGCCTTC.

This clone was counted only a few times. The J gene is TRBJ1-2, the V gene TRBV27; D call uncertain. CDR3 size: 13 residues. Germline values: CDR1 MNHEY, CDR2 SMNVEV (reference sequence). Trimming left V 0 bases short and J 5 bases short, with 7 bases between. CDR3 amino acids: CASSLSTGYGYTF. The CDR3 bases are TGTGCCAGCAGTTTATCGACGGGATATGGCTACACCTTC.